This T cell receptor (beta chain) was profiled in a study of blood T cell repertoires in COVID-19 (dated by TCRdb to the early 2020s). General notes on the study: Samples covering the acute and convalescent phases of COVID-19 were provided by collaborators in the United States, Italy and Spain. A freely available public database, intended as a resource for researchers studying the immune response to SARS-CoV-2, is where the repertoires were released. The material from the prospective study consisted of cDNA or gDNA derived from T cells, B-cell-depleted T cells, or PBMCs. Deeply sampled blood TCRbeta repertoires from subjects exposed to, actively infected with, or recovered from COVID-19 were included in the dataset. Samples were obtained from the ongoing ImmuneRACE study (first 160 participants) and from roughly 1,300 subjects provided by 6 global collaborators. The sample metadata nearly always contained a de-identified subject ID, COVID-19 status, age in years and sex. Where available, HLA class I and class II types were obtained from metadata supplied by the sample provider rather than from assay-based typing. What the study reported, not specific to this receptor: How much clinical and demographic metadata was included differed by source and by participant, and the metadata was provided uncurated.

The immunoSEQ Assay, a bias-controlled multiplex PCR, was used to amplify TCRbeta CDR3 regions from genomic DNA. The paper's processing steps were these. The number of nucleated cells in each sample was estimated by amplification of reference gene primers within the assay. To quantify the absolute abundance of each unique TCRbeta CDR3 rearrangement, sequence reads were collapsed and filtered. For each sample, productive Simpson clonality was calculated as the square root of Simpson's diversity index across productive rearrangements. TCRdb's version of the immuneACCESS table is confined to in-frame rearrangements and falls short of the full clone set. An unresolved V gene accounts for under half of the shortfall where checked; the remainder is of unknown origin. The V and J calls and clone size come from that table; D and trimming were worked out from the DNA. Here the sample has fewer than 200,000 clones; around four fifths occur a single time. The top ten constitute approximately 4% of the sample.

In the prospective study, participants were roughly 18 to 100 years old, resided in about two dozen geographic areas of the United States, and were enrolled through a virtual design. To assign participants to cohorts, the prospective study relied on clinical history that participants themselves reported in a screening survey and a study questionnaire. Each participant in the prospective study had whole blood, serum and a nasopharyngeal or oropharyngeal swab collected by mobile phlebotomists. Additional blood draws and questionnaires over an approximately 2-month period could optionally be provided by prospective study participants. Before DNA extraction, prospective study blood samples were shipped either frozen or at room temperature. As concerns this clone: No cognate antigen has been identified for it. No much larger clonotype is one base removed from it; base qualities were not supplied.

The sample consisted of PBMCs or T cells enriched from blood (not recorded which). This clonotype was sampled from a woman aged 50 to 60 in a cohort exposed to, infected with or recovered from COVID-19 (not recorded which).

The CDR3: CASSQDDRETSGYTF. The DNA sequence is given as TGCGCCAGCAGCCAAGACGACAGGGAGACGAGTGGCTACACCTTC. Recombination connected TRBV4-1 to TRBJ1-2; TRBD1 agrees with 7 junctional bases. The germline V and J ends show losses of 0 bases and 7 bases respectively, and no gene match explains 8 bases of the junction. From the cysteine through the phenylalanine, the CDR3 covers 15 amino acids. Kept here is only the CDR3 DNA, which spans 45 bases and is read in frame from base 1. The germline V gene provides CDR1 MGHRA and CDR2 YSYEKL.